Below, 24 T cell receptor beta chains from the same sample are listed, as sequenced in a study of T cell responses to AZD1222 COVID-19 vaccine. Using immunoSEQ multiplex PCR, the repertoire was profiled, and TCRdb retains in-frame clones only, with some absent. This table has tens of thousands of clones, 88% appearing once. The sample was peripheral blood, taken 28 days after the second AZD1222 dose. All receptors come from an adult who received the AZD1222 COVID-19 vaccine.

This clone is a singleton in its sample. The V and J genes are TRBV5-6 and TRBJ2-1; TRBD2 agrees at 10 bases. This CDR3 has 16 amino acids. J gave up 6 bases and V 0 bases, and 6 bases lay outside the gene matches. The germline V gene encodes CDR1 SGHDT and CDR2 YYEEEE. The CDR3 protein is CASSLEEREGLNEQFF. Here the CDR3 DNA reads TGTGCCAGCAGCTTGGAGGAGCGGGAGGGCCTCAATGAGCAGTTCTTC.

CDR3 amino acids: CASSLFPGNQPQHF. The CDR3 nucleotides read TGTGCCAGCAGTTTATTTCCTGGGAATCAGCCCCAGCATTTT. The chain couples TRBV27 to TRBJ1-5; D is ambiguous. The CDR3 consists of 14 residues. Deletions cut 1 base from V and 4 bases from J, with 8 bases between. The germline CDR1 and CDR2 sequences are MNHEY and SMNVEV (reference sequence).

The chain uses TRBV10-3 and TRBJ1-4; D call uncertain. Per germline, CDR1 ENHRY and CDR2 SYGVKD. The CDR3 consists of 14 residues. V was trimmed by 3 bases and J by 8 bases, leaving 13 bases between them. Here the CDR3 reads CAISDLVLGEKLFF. CDR3 bases: TGTGCCATCAGTGATCTGGTGTTGGGGGAAAAACTGTTTTTT.

The J gene is TRBJ2-7, the V gene TRBV5-1, with 9 bases fitting TRBD2. Losses at the gene ends were 4 bases for V and 2 bases for J; bases not matched to a gene: 19. The CDR3 sequence is 19 residues long. Germline V gives CDR1 SGHRS, CDR2 YFSETQ. The CDR3 is CASSNEPGLAQRAPYEQYF. The CDR3, as DNA: TGCGCCAGCAGCAACGAGCCGGGACTAGCTCAAAGAGCCCCCTACGAGCAGTACTTC.

The CDR3 nucleotides are TGCGCCAGCAGCTTGGAGGCTAGCGGGACCACAGATACGCAGTATTTT. Its protein is CASSLEASGTTDTQYF. The rearrangement joins TRBV5-1 to TRBJ2-3, with 9 nucleotides matching TRBD2. The germline V gene encodes CDR1 SGHRS and CDR2 YFSETQ. This CDR3 contains 16 residues. V trimming: 0 bases; J trimming: 2 bases; junction bases outside the gene matches: 4. Supplemented by reference TRBV5-1 and TRBJ2-3, the full variable domain reads KAGVTQTPRYLIKTRGQQVTLSCSPISGHRSVSWYQQTPGQGLQFLFEYFSETQRNKGNFPGRFSGRQFSNSRSEMNVSTLELGDSALYLCASSLEASGTTDTQYFGPGTRLTVL.

This sequence joins TRBV29-1 and TRBJ2-1; 7 bases line up with TRBD2. Germline loops: CDR1 SQVTM, CDR2 ANQGSEA. This CDR3 is 14 amino acids long. V shed 4 bases and J 3 bases; nucleotides not matched to a gene: 6. The CDR3 region has the DNA TGCAGCGTTGCATACCAGCGGGGCTACAATGAGCAGTTCTTC. Translation gives CSVAYQRGYNEQFF.

The J gene is TRBJ2-3, the V gene TRBV7-8, with TRBD2 matching over 13 bases. Germline assignment: CDR1 SGHVS and CDR2 FQNEAQ. The CDR3 has 16 amino acids. V lost 4 bases and J lost 4; bases outside the gene matches: 5. The CDR3 nucleotides read TGTGCCAGCAGCTCCCGGACTAGCGGGAGATCAGATACGCAGTATTTT. It is translated as CASSSRTSGRSDTQYF.

The rearrangement links TRBV7-2 to TRBJ1-6, with D unclear. The germline V gene encodes CDR1 SGHTA and CDR2 FQGNSA. This CDR3 is 13 amino acids long. V shed 5 bases and J shed 7 bases, with 9 bases lying between them. The CDR3 is CASSTDPNSPLHF. In nucleotides, the CDR3 is TGTGCCAGCAGCACCGACCCGAATTCACCCCTCCACTTT.

The chain combines TRBV10-1 with TRBJ2-1, with D perhaps being TRBD1 or TRBD2 (6 bases each). In germline, CDR1 is WNHNN, CDR2 SYGVQD (reference sequence). V dropped 0 bases and J dropped 4 bases, with 16 bases sitting between them. The length of the CDR3 is 17 residues. CDR3 DNA sequence: TGCGCCAGCAGTGAGTCTCTAGGGAAGGGGGGATACAATGAGCAGTTCTTC. Amino acid sequence: CASSESLGKGGYNEQFF.

This sequence joins TRBV7-8 and TRBJ2-2; D perhaps matches TRBD2 (6 bases). The CDR3 loop spans 16 amino acids. Per the germline V gene, CDR1 is SGHVS and CDR2 is FQNEAQ. V lost 2 bases to trimming and J lost 2 bases, with 12 bases between them. The CDR3 nucleotides are TGTGCCAGCAGCTTATCTTGGCGGGAAAACACCGGGGAGCTGTTTTTT. Protein: CASSLSWRENTGELFF.

The chain's CDR3 is CASSPRNGPSYNEQFF. CDR3 DNA: TGTGCCAGCTCACCACGAAACGGACCCTCCTACAATGAGCAGTTCTTC. The gene calls are TRBV18 and TRBJ2-1; D remains unclear. The germline V and J ends were trimmed by 1 base and 0 bases, with 10 bases remaining between them. The germline CDR1 and CDR2 sequences are KGHSH and LQKENI. The CDR3 is made up of 16 amino acids.

The chain joins TRBV7-9 to TRBJ2-7, with D possibly matching TRBD2 (6 bases). V was cut by 1 base and J by 3 bases, with 13 bases left in between. This CDR3 has 15 amino acids. Per germline, CDR1 SEHNR and CDR2 FQNEAQ (reference sequence). Written as DNA, the CDR3 is TGTGCCAGCAGCTTAGGGGCGGGATTAAACTACGAGCAGTACTTC. The encoded protein is CASSLGAGLNYEQYF.

The V call is TRBV13, the J call TRBJ1-1; D is uncertain. CDR1 and CDR2 (germline): PRHDT, FYEKMQ (reference sequence). Trimming cost V 5 bases and J 9 bases, with 13 bases left between them. The length of the CDR3 is 12 residues. The chain's CDR3 is CASSPGSVQAFF. The CDR3 coding sequence is TGTGCCAGCAGCCCCGGGAGCGTCCAAGCTTTCTTT.

The rearrangement uses TRBV12-2 and TRBJ2-7; no check of the table's D call, TRBD1, against the DNA was made. TRBV12-2 is a pseudogene segment. The CDR3 length is 14 residues. The DNA of the CDR3 is TGTGCAAGTCGCTTAGCTTGGACATCATACGAGCAGTACTTC. Protein product: CASRLAWTSYEQYF.

The genes are TRBV24-1 and TRBJ2-1; D unresolved. Per germline, CDR1 KGHDR and CDR2 SFDVKD. Trimming took off 2 bases at V and 6 bases at J, with 7 bases between the two ends. The CDR3 runs to 13 residues. The CDR3 nucleotides read TGTGCCACCAGTGATTCTGGGGTCAATGAGCAGTTCTTC. Amino acids: CATSDSGVNEQFF.

This clone was seen a single time. This chain uses TRBV7-9 with TRBJ2-4; 7 nucleotides align to TRBD1. This CDR3 has 16 amino acids. Unmatched junction bases numbered 6, after V lost 4 bases and J lost 0 bases. Germline V gives CDR1 SEHNR, CDR2 FQNEAQ (reference sequence). The CDR3 nucleotides are TGTGCCAGCAGCTCGACGGGACAGATAGCCAAAAACATTCAGTACTTC. Its translation is CASSSTGQIAKNIQYF.

V gene TRBV4-1 combines with J gene TRBJ2-1; D ambiguous. This CDR3 contains 12 residues. Germline V CDR1 and CDR2: MGHRA, YSYEKL. The ends were cut back, 2 bases at V and 6 bases at J, with 5 bases in the middle. CDR3 bases: TGCGCCAGCAGCCAACTGGGCAATGAGCAGTTCTTC. Its translation: CASSQLGNEQFF.

This chain connects TRBV11-1 to TRBJ2-7; TRBD1 agrees at 7 bases. V lost 7 bases, J lost 3 bases, and 3 bases stayed unmatched. CDR1 is SGHAT and CDR2 is FQDESV in the germline V gene (reference sequence). The CDR3 consists of 12 residues. CDR3 loop: CASTGTDYEQYF. CDR3 coding DNA: TGTGCCAGCACCGGGACAGACTACGAGCAGTACTTC.

The rearrangement joins TRBV24-1 to TRBJ1-2; 7 bases align to TRBD1. J gave up 5 bases and V 4 bases, and 9 bases lay outside the gene matches. Germline V CDR1 and CDR2: KGHDR, SFDVKD. CDR3 length: 15 amino acids. CDR3 bases: TGTGCCACCAGTGACCCTACCGGGACAGCGTATGGCTACACCTTC. Residues: CATSDPTGTAYGYTF.

The gene calls are TRBV7-2 and TRBJ1-1; D is perhaps TRBD1 (5 bases). This CDR3 comprises 12 residues. The ends were cut back, 0 bases at V and 7 bases at J, with 6 bases in the middle. The germline V gene encodes CDR1 SGHTA and CDR2 FQGNSA. CDR3 protein: CASSLAQVEAFF. The CDR3 bases are TGTGCCAGCAGCTTAGCACAGGTTGAAGCTTTCTTT.

J is TRBJ1-1 and V is TRBV9, with no clear D. CDR1 and CDR2 from the germline V gene are SGDLS and YYNGEE. CDR3 size: 14 residues. Deletions cut 0 bases from V and 4 bases from J, with 10 bases between. In nucleotides, the CDR3 is TGTGCCAGCAGCGTAGTGACTCGGGCCACTGAAGCTTTCTTT. It codes for CASSVVTRATEAFF.

The chain has TRBV19 and TRBJ1-5; TRBD1 is a possible D gene (6 bases). The CDR3 covers 15 residues. Germline CDR1 is LNHDA and CDR2 is SQIVND (reference sequence). V lost 3 bases and J 1 base, leaving 10 bases between the germline ends. The CDR3: CASSIGQTSNQPQHF. The CDR3 DNA is TGTGCCAGTAGTATTGGACAGACCAGCAATCAGCCCCAGCATTTT.

V and J are TRBV28 and TRBJ1-4, with D maybe TRBD1 (5 bases). Germline V gene lookup returns CDR1 MDHEN and CDR2 SYDVKM. The CDR3 is 15 amino acids. V lost 2 bases and J 6 bases, leaving 13 bases between the germline ends. The CDR3 reads CASSLGALRDEKLFF. CDR3 bases: TGTGCCAGCAGTTTAGGGGCACTGAGGGATGAAAAACTGTTTTTT.

The chain has TRBV5-8 and TRBJ1-4, with no clear D. Per germline, CDR1 SGHTS and CDR2 YDEGEE. This CDR3 region has 15 residues. The V and J ends lost 1 base and 8 bases respectively, with 15 bases between them. The CDR3 DNA follows: TGTGCCAGCAGCTTGTTGGGGAATCGAGAGGAAAAACTGTTTTTT. Its protein is CASSLLGNREEKLFF. The complete variable domain, with remaining parts taken from reference TRBV5-8 and TRBJ1-4, reads EAGVTQSPTHLIKTRGQQATLRCSPISGHTSVYWYQQALGLGLQFLLWYDEGEERNRGNFPPRFSGRQFPNYSSELNVNALELEDSALYLCASSLLGNREEKLFFGSGTQLSVL.